This T cell receptor (beta chain) was documented in a study of vaccination and CD4 T cells after COVID-19. Study at large: Median time from second vaccine dose to sampling was around 72 days (14 to 241). Cells received overlapping spike peptides from SARS-CoV-2, HCoV-NL63, HCoV-OC43 and HCoV-229E as stimulation.

Only a few counts were recorded for this clonotype. Antigen specificity is unknown. The Oncomine TCR Beta short-read assay was what sequenced the DNA obtained from cultured CD4+ T cells. TCRdb re-analysed the PCR reads in MiXCR, keeping a single row per CDR3 protein. This table has 12,000 or so distinct CDR3 sequences, around 58% appearing once. Treatment defined: approximately 9-day PBMC culture with coronavirus spike peptide pools or control peptides (ViraFEST assay). Patients returned positive PCR results between March and December 2020, earlier than US Alpha, Beta and Delta variants. Cell culture was performed with around 2 million PBMCs per well in the presence of approximately 10 IU/ml IL-2 and roughly 10 ug/ml peptide pools. Unmatched junction bases numbered 7, after V lost 5 bases and J lost 5 bases. Germline V lookup: CDR1 MNHNS, CDR2 SASEGT. This CDR3 comprises 15 residues.

The chain employs TRBV6-1 and TRBJ2-7; 12 positions match TRBD2. Sequenced material: CD4+ T cells from blood, cultured in vitro. This TCR was recovered from a human donor who had recovered from COVID-19. CDR3: CASSQTSGSSHEQYF. The CDR3 bases are TGTGCCAGCAGTCAGACTAGCGGGAGTTCCCACGAGCAGTACTTC.